This T cell receptor beta chain originates from a study of a mutant IDH1 vaccine in newly diagnosed glioma. Study observations and caveats: Immune responses induced by the vaccine were seen in 80% to 95% of patients, spanning multiple MHC alleles. Pseudoprogression appeared independent of alterations in top peripheral clonotypes.

Germline CDR1 is MGHRA and CDR2 is YSYEKL. J lost 4 bases, V lost 4 bases, and 6 bases had no gene match. The length of the CDR3 is 15 residues. About this clone: What it binds is unknown.

Time point indicated: week 11, during vaccination. All doses held 300 ug of mutant IDH1 20-mer peptide, with topical imiquimod. Clones were sequenced by immunoSEQ multiplex PCR, and TCRdb holds only the in-frame ones, with some missing. Here the sample spans about 62,000 clones, approximately 90% being singletons. The chain combines TRBV4-1 with TRBJ2-7; TRBD2 agrees at 11 bases. Specimen: PBMCs, collected from a glioma patient whose treatment included an IDH1 peptide vaccine. This TCR derives from a man aged 35-49 years with glioma. The CDR3 region has the DNA TGCGCCAGCAGCCGGGGGACTAGCGGCGATTACGAGCAGTACTTC. Protein: CASSRGTSGDYEQYF.